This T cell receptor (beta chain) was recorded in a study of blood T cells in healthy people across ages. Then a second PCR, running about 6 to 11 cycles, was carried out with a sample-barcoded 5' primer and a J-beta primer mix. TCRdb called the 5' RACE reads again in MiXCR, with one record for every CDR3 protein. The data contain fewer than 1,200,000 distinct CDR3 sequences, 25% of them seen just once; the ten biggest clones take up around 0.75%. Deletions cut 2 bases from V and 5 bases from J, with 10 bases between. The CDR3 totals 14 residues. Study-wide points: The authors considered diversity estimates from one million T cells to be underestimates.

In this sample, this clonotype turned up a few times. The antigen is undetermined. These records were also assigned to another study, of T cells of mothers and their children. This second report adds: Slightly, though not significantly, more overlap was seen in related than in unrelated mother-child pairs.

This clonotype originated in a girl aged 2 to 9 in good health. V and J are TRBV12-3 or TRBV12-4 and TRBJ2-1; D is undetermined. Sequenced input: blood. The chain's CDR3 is CASSLRPPNNEQFF. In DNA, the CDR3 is TGTGCCAGCAGTTTACGACCCCCAAACAATGAGCAGTTCTTC.